This T cell receptor (beta chain) was sequenced during a study of early T cells in non-severe SARS-CoV-2 infection. About the research overall: The sequenced material was bulk RNA from unsorted whole blood, and its chains were unpaired. Study observations and caveats: Private and CD4 specificities were missed by VDJdb matching, skewed to anti-spike CD8.

Unique molecular identifier tags were affixed to discrete cDNA molecules. TCRdb analysed the 5' RACE reads with MiXCR anew, one entry per CDR3 protein. The profile shows roughly 80,000 distinct CDR3 sequences, about 6.5% of them singletons. The CDR3 contains 14 residues. Germline V lookup: CDR1 KGHSH, CDR2 LQKENI. V shed 3 bases and J shed 6 bases, with 12 bases lying between them. The table lists this clonotype with a few counts. Its antigen is unknown. The sequencing input was whole blood. This receptor was identified in an adult who was a healthcare worker with PCR-confirmed SARS-CoV-2 infection or an uninfected control (not recorded which). J is TRBJ2-1 and V is TRBV18, with D tentatively TRBD1 (6 bases). The CDR3 protein is CASSPQTGANEQFF. The DNA for the CDR3 is TGTGCCAGCTCACCTCAGACAGGTGCCAATGAGCAGTTCTTC. Supplemented by reference TRBV18 and TRBJ2-1, the full variable domain reads NAGVMQNPRHLVRRRGQEARLRCSPMKGHSHVYWYRQLPEEGLKFMVYLQKENIIDESGMPKERFSAEFPKEGPSILRIQQVVRGDSAAYFCASSPQTGANEQFFGPGTRLTVL.